Described below is a single TCR beta chain sequence and its context. This record comes from a study of response to subunit inactivated influenza vaccine. The germline gives CDR1 LGHNA, CDR2 YNFKEQ. The V and J ends lost 6 bases and 1 base respectively, with 18 bases between them. The CDR3 spans 16 residues. MiXCR was run by TCRdb on the RT-PCR reads, yielding one entry per CDR3 protein. The table lists some 150,000 distinct CDR3 sequences, approximately 12% of them singletons. The data also belong to a second study, concerning T cells expressing NK-cell markers. Turning to that study: Researchers built TCR beta cDNA using 5'RACE template switching with UMIs. The TCR beta repertoires were obtained from sorted CD3+CD56+NKG2C+, CD3+CD56+NKG2C- and CD3+CD56-NKG2C+ T cells. With respect to HCMV, most of the eight sequenced donors were seropositive, and one was seronegative.

The origin of this receptor is a man aged 45-60 years who received an inactivated influenza vaccine. Source: CD8+ T cells sorted from PBMCs, taken 11 to 12 days after vaccination. The chain has TRBV4-2 and TRBJ1-1; D is perhaps TRBD1 (6 bases). CDR3 region: CASRDKYRDWNTEAFF. For the CDR3, the DNA is TGTGCCAGCAGGGACAAGTACAGGGACTGGAACACTGAAGCTTTCTTT.